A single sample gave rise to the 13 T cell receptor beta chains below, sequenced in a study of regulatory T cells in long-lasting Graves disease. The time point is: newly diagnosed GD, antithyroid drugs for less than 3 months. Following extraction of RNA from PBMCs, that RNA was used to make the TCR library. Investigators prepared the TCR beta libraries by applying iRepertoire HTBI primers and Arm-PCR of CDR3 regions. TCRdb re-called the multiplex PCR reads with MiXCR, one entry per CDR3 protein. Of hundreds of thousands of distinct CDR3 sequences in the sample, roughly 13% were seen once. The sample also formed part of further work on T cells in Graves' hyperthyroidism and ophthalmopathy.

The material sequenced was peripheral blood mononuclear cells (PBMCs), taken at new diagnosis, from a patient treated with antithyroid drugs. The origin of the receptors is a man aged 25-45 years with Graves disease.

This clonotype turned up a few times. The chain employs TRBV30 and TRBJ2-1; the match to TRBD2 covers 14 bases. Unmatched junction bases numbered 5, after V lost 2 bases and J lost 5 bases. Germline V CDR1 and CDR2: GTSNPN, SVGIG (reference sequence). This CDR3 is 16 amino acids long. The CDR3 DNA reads TGTGCCTGGAGTCCCCCGACTAGCGGGGGGGACAATGAGCAGTTCTTC. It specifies CAWSPPTSGGDNEQFF. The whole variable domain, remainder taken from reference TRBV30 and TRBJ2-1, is SQTIHQWPATLVQPVGSPLSLECTVEGTSNPNLYWYRQAAGRGLQLLFYSVGIGQISSEVPQNLSASRPQDRQFILSSKKLLLSDSGFYLCAWSPPTSGGDNEQFFGPGTRLTVL.

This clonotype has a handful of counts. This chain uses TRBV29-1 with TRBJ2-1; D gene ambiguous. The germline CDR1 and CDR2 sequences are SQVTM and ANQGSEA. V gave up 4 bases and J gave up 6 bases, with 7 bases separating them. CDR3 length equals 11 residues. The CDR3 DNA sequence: TGCAGCGTTGGAGTACTCAATGAGCAGTTCTTC. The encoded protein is CSVGVLNEQFF.

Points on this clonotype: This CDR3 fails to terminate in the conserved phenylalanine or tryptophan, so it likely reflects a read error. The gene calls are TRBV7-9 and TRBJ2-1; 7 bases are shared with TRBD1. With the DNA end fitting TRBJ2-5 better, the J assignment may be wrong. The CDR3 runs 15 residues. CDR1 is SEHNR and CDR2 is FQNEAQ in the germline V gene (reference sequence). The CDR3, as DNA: TGTGCCAGCAGCTCCACGAGGGACAGCCAAGAGACCCAGTACCTC. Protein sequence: CASSSTRDSQETQYL.

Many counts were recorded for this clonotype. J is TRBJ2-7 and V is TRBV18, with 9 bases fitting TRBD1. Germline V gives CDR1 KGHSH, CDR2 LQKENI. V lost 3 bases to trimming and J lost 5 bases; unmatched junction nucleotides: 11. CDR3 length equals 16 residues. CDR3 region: CASSPRAGTGLHEQYF. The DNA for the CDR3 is TGTGCCAGCTCACCGAGAGCCGGGACAGGGCTCCACGAGCAGTACTTC.

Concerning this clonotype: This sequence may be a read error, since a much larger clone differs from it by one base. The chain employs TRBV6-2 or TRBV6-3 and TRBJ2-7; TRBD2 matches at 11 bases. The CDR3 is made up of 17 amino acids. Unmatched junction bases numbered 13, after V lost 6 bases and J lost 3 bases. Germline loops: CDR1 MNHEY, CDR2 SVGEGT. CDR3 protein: CASSPLGISGRVYEQYF. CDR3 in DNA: TGTGCCAGCAGCCCCTTAGGGATTAGCGGGAGGGTCTACGAGCAGTACTTC.

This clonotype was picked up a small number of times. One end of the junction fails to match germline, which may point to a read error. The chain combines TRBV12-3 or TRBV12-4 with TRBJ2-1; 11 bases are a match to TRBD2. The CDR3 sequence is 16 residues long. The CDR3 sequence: CASSPSTSGIGNEQSF. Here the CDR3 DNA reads TGTGCCAGCAGTCCGTCGACTAGCGGGATAGGGAATGAGCAGTCCTTC.

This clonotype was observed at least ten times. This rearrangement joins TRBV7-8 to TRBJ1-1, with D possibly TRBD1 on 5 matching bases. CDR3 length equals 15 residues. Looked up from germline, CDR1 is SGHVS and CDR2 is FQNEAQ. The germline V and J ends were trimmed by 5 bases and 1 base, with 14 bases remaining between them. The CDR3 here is CASSPGGGANTEAFF. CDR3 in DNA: TGTGCCAGCAGCCCGGGTGGGGGAGCGAACACTGAAGCTTTCTTT.

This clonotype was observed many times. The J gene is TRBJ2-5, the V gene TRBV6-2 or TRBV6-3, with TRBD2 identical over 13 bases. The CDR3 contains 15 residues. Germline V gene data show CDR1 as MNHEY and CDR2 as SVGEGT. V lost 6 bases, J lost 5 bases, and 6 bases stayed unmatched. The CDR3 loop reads CASSVGLAGAETQYF. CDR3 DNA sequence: TGTGCCAGCAGCGTTGGACTAGCGGGAGCGGAGACCCAGTACTTC.

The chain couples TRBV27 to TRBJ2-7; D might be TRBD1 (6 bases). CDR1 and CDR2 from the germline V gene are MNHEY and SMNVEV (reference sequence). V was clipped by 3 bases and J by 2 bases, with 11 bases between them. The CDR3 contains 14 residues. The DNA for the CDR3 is TGTGCCAGCAGTTTCGCAGGGGCCGCCTACGAGCAGTACTTC. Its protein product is CASSFAGAAYEQYF.

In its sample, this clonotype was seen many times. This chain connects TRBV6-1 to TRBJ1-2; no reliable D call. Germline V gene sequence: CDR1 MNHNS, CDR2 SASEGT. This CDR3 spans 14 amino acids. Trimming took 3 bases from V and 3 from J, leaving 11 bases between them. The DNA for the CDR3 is TGTGCCAGCAGTGAGTCTAGGGAGGACTATGGCTACACCTTC. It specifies CASSESREDYGYTF.

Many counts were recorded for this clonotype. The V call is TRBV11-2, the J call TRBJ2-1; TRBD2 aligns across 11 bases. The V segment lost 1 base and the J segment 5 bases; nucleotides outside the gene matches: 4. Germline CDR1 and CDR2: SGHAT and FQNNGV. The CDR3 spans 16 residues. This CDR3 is CASSLGTSGSNNEQFF. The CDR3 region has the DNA TGTGCCAGCAGCTTAGGAACTAGCGGGAGTAACAATGAGCAGTTCTTC.

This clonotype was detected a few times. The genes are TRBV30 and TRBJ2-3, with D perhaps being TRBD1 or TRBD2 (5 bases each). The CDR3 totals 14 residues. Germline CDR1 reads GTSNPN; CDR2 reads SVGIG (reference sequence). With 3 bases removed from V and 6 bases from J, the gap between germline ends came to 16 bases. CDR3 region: CAWSVEAWGDTQYF. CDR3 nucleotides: TGTGCCTGGAGCGTAGAGGCCTGGGGGGATACGCAGTATTTT.

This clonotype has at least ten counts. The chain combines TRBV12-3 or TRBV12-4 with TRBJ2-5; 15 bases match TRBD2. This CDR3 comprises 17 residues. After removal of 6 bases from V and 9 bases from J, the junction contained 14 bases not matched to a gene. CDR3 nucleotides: TGTGCCAGCAGCCCGATTGGGACTAGCGGGAGGCGTGAGGCCCAGTACTTC. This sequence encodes CASSPIGTSGRREAQYF.